A selection of T cell receptor beta chains follows, all from one sample in a study of blood T cell repertoires in COVID-19. Assay used: immunoSEQ multiplex PCR; TCRdb lists only in-frame clones, some missing. Altogether 180,000 or so clones are present, just over 85% being singletons, with the ten largest covering nearly 8.5%. Specimen: peripheral blood. The receptors stem from a man aged 55 to 70 with acute or convalescent COVID-19. Each CDR3 is given with its conserved first and last residue. Fields, in order: V gene, J gene, clone size, D gene, CDR3 protein, CDR3 DNA. The D gene is left open where the match is weak. Only some rows state a clone size, as once, few, many or a class for expanded clones.

TRBV7-9,TRBJ2-7,many,TRBD1,CASSFPGQGAHEQYF,TGTGCCAGCAGTTTTCCGGGACAGGGGGCCCACGAGCAGTACTTC
TRBV3-1/TRBV3-2,TRBJ2-1,few,-,CASSPRVYNEQFF,TGTGCCAGCAGCCCCCGGGTCTACAATGAGCAGTTCTTC
TRBV19,TRBJ2-1,-,TRBD1,CASEAGTGGYNEQFF,TGTGCCAGCGAGGCCGGGACAGGGGGCTACAATGAGCAGTTCTTC
TRBV5-1,TRBJ1-4,-,TRBD1,CASSLGTGTGDEKLFF,TGCGCCAGCAGCTTAGGGACCGGGACAGGGGATGAAAAACTGTTTTTT
TRBV27,TRBJ1-1,once,-,CASSPGLRNRRGTEAFF,TGTGCCAGCAGTCCGGGATTAAGAAATCGCCGGGGCACTGAAGCTTTCTTT
TRBV6-5,TRBJ2-1,-,TRBD2,CASSYRRAGVMNEQFF,TGTGCCAGCAGTTACCGTAGAGCGGGAGTAATGAATGAGCAGTTCTTC
TRBV15,TRBJ1-2,-,-,CATSMESYAGYTF,TGTGCCACCAGCATGGAGTCCTATGCTGGCTACACCTTC
TRBV7-9,TRBJ1-3,-,-,CASSLKGAGVNSGNTIYF,TGTGCCAGCAGCTTAAAAGGGGCGGGGGTGAACTCTGGAAACACCATATATTTT
TRBV27,TRBJ2-1,-,-,CASHGKGSYEQFF,TGTGCCAGTCACGGGAAGGGTTCGTATGAGCAGTTCTTC
TRBV11-2,TRBJ2-3,-,TRBD2,CASSLRRGTSTDTQYF,TGTGCCAGCAGCCTACGGCGGGGGACTAGCACAGATACGCAGTATTTT
TRBV2,TRBJ1-4,few,TRBD1,CASSDPGTGDSNEKLFF,TGTGCCAGCAGTGATCCGGGGACAGGCGACAGTAATGAAAAACTGTTTTTT
TRBV10-2,TRBJ1-1,-,-,CASSGFYSLALNTEAFF,TGCGCCAGCAGTGGATTTTACAGTCTCGCACTGAACACTGAAGCTTTCTTT
TRBV2,TRBJ1-5,once,-,CASSEASGGGSGHF,TGTGCCAGCAGTGAAGCTAGTGGCGGCGGATCGGGGCATTTT
TRBV11-2,TRBJ2-1,-,-,CATQVSAFYNEQFF,TGTGCTACTCAGGTCTCCGCCTTCTACAATGAGCAGTTCTTC
TRBV7-9,TRBJ1-1,-,-,CASSPSRRNTEAFF,TGTGCCAGCAGCCCGTCGCGGAGGAACACTGAAGCTTTCTTT
TRBV7-3,TRBJ1-1,-,-,CASSLDKNTEAFF,TGTGCCAGCAGCCTGGACAAGAACACTGAAGCTTTCTTT
TRBV3-1/TRBV3-2,TRBJ1-5,few,-,CASSQVGDQPQHF,TGTGCCAGCAGCCAAGTAGGGGATCAGCCCCAGCATTTT
TRBV3-1/TRBV3-2,TRBJ2-2,-,-,CASSQLSGSTGELFF,TGTGCCAGCAGCCAACTTTCGGGGTCCACCGGGGAGCTGTTTTTT
TRBV19,TRBJ1-4,-,-,CASRRARGGEGEKLFF,TGTGCCAGTCGACGAGCTCGAGGGGGAGAGGGTGAAAAACTGTTTTTT
TRBV11-3,TRBJ2-3,-,-,CASSLGGSTDTQYF,TGTGCCAGCAGCTTAGGAGGCAGCACAGATACGCAGTATTTT
TRBV7-8,TRBJ1-5,once,TRBD1,CASSTDRVKQPQHF,TGTGCCAGCAGCACGGACAGGGTAAAACAGCCCCAGCATTTT
TRBV27,TRBJ2-2,few,-,CASTLRGTGELFF,TGTGCCAGCACTCTGAGGGGGACCGGGGAGCTGTTTTTT
TRBV5-4,TRBJ2-7,-,TRBD2,CASSPRGTSTYEQYF,TGTGCCAGCAGCCCGCGTGGGACTAGCACGTACGAGCAGTACTTC
TRBV7-2,TRBJ2-2,-,TRBD1,CASSHSFFGQGSTGELFF,TGTGCCAGCAGCCATTCTTTTTTCGGACAGGGATCCACCGGGGAGCTGTTTTTT
TRBV10-1,TRBJ1-6,once,-,CASIDGRGSYNSPLHF,TGCGCCAGCATCGATGGAAGGGGCTCCTATAATTCACCCCTCCACTTT
TRBV15,TRBJ1-5,-,-,CATSRDGGGRPQHF,TGTGCCACCAGCAGAGATGGGGGGGGAAGGCCCCAGCATTTT
TRBV5-1,TRBJ2-3,-,-,CASSSGRAQADTQYF,TGCGCCAGCAGCTCCGGACGGGCACAGGCAGATACGCAGTATTTT
TRBV28,TRBJ2-7,-,-,CASRTGAGYEQYF,TGTGCCAGCAGAACCGGGGCGGGGTACGAGCAGTACTTC
TRBV28,TRBJ1-2,few,TRBD1,CASLRGQGRNYGYTF,TGTGCCAGTTTACGGGGACAGGGGAGAAACTATGGCTACACCTTC